This entry is about one T cell receptor beta chain. The antigen is undetermined. These data belong to a study of cytomegalovirus exposure and HLA in healthy donors. Findings and limits, study-wide: Fewer N-insertions than the approximately 700-donor mean were reportedly shown by an Asian-associated ancestry cluster in a later analysis.

The PCR used 60 Vbeta and 13 Jbeta primers. TCRdb's table, derived via immunoSEQ multiplex PCR, lists solely in-frame clones and lacks some. The table has 150,000 to 200,000 clones, 78% seen once. The V end lost 4 bases, the J end lost 0 bases, and 14 bases lay between the germline ends. The CDR3 contains 16 residues. The germline gives CDR1 SGHVS, CDR2 FQNEAQ. Sample: PBMCs. This TCR was recovered from a woman under 40 in good health and CMV-seropositive. This chain joins TRBV7-8 and TRBJ2-3; the D gene is possibly TRBD2 (5 bases). The CDR3 DNA is TGTGCCAGCAGCTCCAGACGAGGGTCTAGCACAGATACGCAGTATTTT. Its translation is CASSSRRGSSTDTQYF.